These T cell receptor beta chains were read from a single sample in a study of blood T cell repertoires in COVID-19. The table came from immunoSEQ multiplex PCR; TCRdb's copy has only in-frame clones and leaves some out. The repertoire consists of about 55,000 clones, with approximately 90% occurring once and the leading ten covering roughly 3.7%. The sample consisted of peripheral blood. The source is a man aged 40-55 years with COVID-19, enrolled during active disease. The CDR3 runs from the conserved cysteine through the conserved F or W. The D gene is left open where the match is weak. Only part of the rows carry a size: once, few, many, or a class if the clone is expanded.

CASSYNGQNTEAFF,TGTGCCAGCAGTTACAACGGACAGAACACTGAAGCTTTCTTT,TRBV6-5,TRBJ1-1,.,.
CASSPGLAGGSSYEQYF,TGCGCCAGCAGCCCAGGACTAGCGGGAGGGAGCTCCTACGAGCAGTACTTC,TRBV5-1,TRBJ2-7,.,TRBD2
CASSSTGGVGQPQHF,TGTGCCAGCAGCTCGACAGGGGGGGTAGGTCAGCCCCAGCATTTT,TRBV7-8,TRBJ1-5,.,TRBD1
CSVWETSGGTYEQYF,TGCAGCGTTTGGGAAACTAGCGGGGGGACCTACGAGCAGTACTTC,TRBV29-1,TRBJ2-7,.,TRBD2
CASSESGGKGWYQETQYF,TGTGCCAGCAGTGAAAGCGGGGGGAAGGGCTGGTACCAAGAGACCCAGTACTTC,TRBV2,TRBJ2-5,.,TRBD2
CASSLRGSVENEQYF,TGTGCCAGCAGCTTGCGGGGTTCGGTCGAAAACGAGCAGTACTTC,TRBV5-5,TRBJ2-7,.,.
CASSLPDRGDEQFF,TGTGCCAGCTCACTCCCGGACAGGGGTGATGAGCAGTTCTTC,TRBV18,TRBJ2-1,.,TRBD1
CASSGGTGGRNQPQHF,TGTGCCAGCAGTGGAGGGACAGGGGGACGCAATCAGCCCCAGCATTTT,TRBV28,TRBJ1-5,.,TRBD1
CASSLGNAGTGWDTQYF,TGCGCCAGCAGCTTGGGTAATGCCGGGACAGGGTGGGATACGCAGTATTTT,TRBV5-1,TRBJ2-3,.,TRBD1
CASSNTGQPQHF,TGTGCCAGCAGTAATACAGGGCAGCCCCAGCATTTT,TRBV12-3/TRBV12-4,TRBJ1-5,.,.
CASSQFGTQETQYF,TGTGCCAGCAGCCAATTCGGGACACAAGAGACCCAGTACTTC,TRBV3-1/TRBV3-2,TRBJ2-5,once,.
CASRGSGGSYNEQFF,TGTGCCAGCAGGGGTTCGGGGGGCTCCTACAATGAGCAGTTCTTC,TRBV6-5,TRBJ2-1,.,TRBD2
CASSPGQDNSPLHF,TGCGCCAGCAGCCCGGGACAGGATAATTCACCCCTCCACTTT,TRBV5-1,TRBJ1-6,.,TRBD1
CASSQRTGRKQYF,TGTGCCAGCAGCCAACGGACGGGGAGGAAGCAGTACTTC,TRBV5-8,TRBJ2-7,.,.
CSVGGSGKNIQYF,TGCAGCGTTGGCGGGTCCGGCAAAAACATTCAGTACTTC,TRBV29-1,TRBJ2-4,.,.
CASSSGRTEAFF,TGCGCCAGCAGTTCAGGGCGGACTGAAGCTTTCTTT,TRBV10-1,TRBJ1-1,.,.
CASSLLAGTSGTDGELFF,TGCGCCAGCAGCCTACTCGCCGGGACTAGCGGGACTGACGGGGAGCTGTTTTTT,TRBV4-1,TRBJ2-2,.,TRBD2
CAWSHPRGLTETQYF,TGTGCCTGGAGCCACCCCAGGGGGCTGACAGAGACCCAGTACTTC,TRBV30,TRBJ2-5,.,TRBD1
CASSTGTANYGYTF,TGTGCCAGCAGTACAGGGACAGCTAACTATGGCTACACCTTC,TRBV28,TRBJ1-2,.,TRBD1
CASSPGFITGELFF,TGTGCCAGCAGCCCGGGGTTCATCACCGGGGAGCTGTTTTTT,TRBV27,TRBJ2-2,.,.
CASSEVASRDFYEQYF,TGTGCCAGCAGTGAAGTGGCCTCTAGGGACTTCTACGAGCAGTACTTC,TRBV2,TRBJ2-7,.,.
CASSYRGRGTEAFF,TGTGCCAGCAGCTACAGGGGGCGCGGAACTGAAGCTTTCTTT,TRBV5-8,TRBJ1-1,.,TRBD1
CAIFQAEGSGYTF,TGTGCCATCTTCCAGGCGGAGGGGTCTGGCTACACCTTC,TRBV10-3,TRBJ1-2,.,.
CASSLGLISGNTIYF,TGCGCCAGCAGCTTGGGACTGATCTCTGGAAACACCATATATTTT,TRBV5-1,TRBJ1-3,.,.
CASSPGTGAGEQYF,TGTGCCAGCAGCCCAGGGACAGGGGCGGGCGAGCAGTACTTC,TRBV9,TRBJ2-7,.,TRBD1
CASSLGTGSGANVLTF,TGTGCCAGCAGCTTAGGTACAGGATCTGGGGCCAACGTCCTGACTTTC,TRBV7-9,TRBJ2-6,.,.
CASSLGTENYGYTF,TGTGCCAGCAGCTTAGGAACAGAAAACTATGGCTACACCTTC,TRBV11-2,TRBJ1-2,.,.
CASSKGVAGGLYEQYF,TGTGCCAGCAGCAAAGGGGTCGCGGGAGGTCTCTACGAGCAGTACTTC,TRBV9,TRBJ2-7,few,TRBD2
CAWSVVPLSAQYF,TGTGCCTGGAGTGTCGTACCCCTAAGTGCCCAGTACTTC,TRBV30,TRBJ2-5,.,.
CAISDRVGQPQHF,TGTGCCATCAGTGACAGGGTGGGTCAGCCCCAGCATTTT,TRBV10-3,TRBJ1-5,.,.
CASSSQQGLETQYF,TGTGCCAGCAGTTCGCAACAGGGGTTAGAGACCCAGTACTTC,TRBV28,TRBJ2-5,.,TRBD1
CAWTASSGNSPLHF,TGTGCCTGGACGGCCAGCTCAGGGAATTCACCCCTCCACTTT,TRBV30,TRBJ1-6,.,.
CASSLVGGSLGQPQHF,TGTGCCAGCAGTTTAGTGGGTGGGAGTTTGGGACAGCCCCAGCATTTT,TRBV28,TRBJ1-5,.,.
CASSRGQGGNSPLHF,TGTGCCAGCAGCAGAGGACAGGGTGGGAATTCACCCCTCCACTTT,TRBV5-6,TRBJ1-6,.,TRBD1
CASSFGAGEQYF,TGTGCCAGCAGCTTTGGGGCGGGGGAGCAGTACTTC,TRBV11-2,TRBJ2-7,once,.
CASSFLDGVNYEQYF,TGTGCCAGCAGTTTCCTCGACGGGGTGAACTACGAGCAGTACTTC,TRBV6-8,TRBJ2-7,.,.
CASSLRLTGANVLTF,TGTGCCAGCAGCTTGAGACTTACTGGGGCCAACGTCCTGACTTTC,TRBV5-6,TRBJ2-6,.,.
CASSGETSKKTGELFF,TGTGCCAGCAGTGGGGAGACTAGCAAGAAGACCGGGGAGCTGTTTTTT,TRBV2,TRBJ2-2,.,TRBD2
CASSIVGQGAREQYF,TGTGCCAGTAGTATAGTGGGGCAGGGGGCACGGGAGCAGTACTTC,TRBV19,TRBJ2-7,.,TRBD1
CASSLTPYNEQFF,TGTGCCAGCAGCCTGACTCCATACAATGAGCAGTTCTTC,TRBV27,TRBJ2-1,once,.
CASSRAGGSRNEQYF,TGTGCCAGCAGCCGAGCAGGGGGCTCGAGGAACGAGCAGTACTTC,TRBV14,TRBJ2-7,.,TRBD1
CATSDSRGGDQPQHF,TGTGCCACCAGTGATTCCCGCGGGGGAGATCAGCCCCAGCATTTT,TRBV24-1,TRBJ1-5,.,.
CASSVGTNSPLHF,TGTGCCAGCAGCGTAGGGACAAATTCACCCCTCCACTTT,TRBV9,TRBJ1-6,once,.
CASSGGTGRNYGYTF,TGTGCCAGCAGTGGGGGGACAGGGAGGAACTATGGCTACACCTTC,TRBV28,TRBJ1-2,.,TRBD1
CASSLGGDYGYTF,TGTGCCAGCAGTTTAGGGGGGGACTATGGCTACACCTTC,TRBV28,TRBJ1-2,.,.
CASSSSSGSGANVLTF,TGTGCCAGCAGCTCGTCATCAGGGTCCGGGGCCAACGTCCTGACTTTC,TRBV7-9,TRBJ2-6,.,.
CSVEDRRAEAFF,TGCAGCGTTGAAGATCGACGGGCTGAAGCTTTCTTT,TRBV29-1,TRBJ1-1,.,.
CASSHGLQFSGELFF,TGTGCCAGCAGCCACGGACTGCAGTTCTCCGGGGAGCTGTTTTTT,TRBV11-3,TRBJ2-2,.,.
CASSPATGQNDEQYF,TGTGCCAGCAGCCCAGCGACAGGGCAGAACGACGAGCAGTACTTC,TRBV7-6,TRBJ2-7,.,TRBD1
CASSLDIRTSGNSYEQYF,TGTGCCAGCAGCTTAGATATTCGGACTAGCGGGAATAGCTACGAGCAGTACTTC,TRBV5-5,TRBJ2-7,.,TRBD2
CAISEPRGYEQYF,TGTGCCATCAGTGAACCTAGGGGGTACGAGCAGTACTTC,TRBV10-3,TRBJ2-7,.,.
CSAKSGGRNTIYF,TGCAGCGCCAAGTCAGGGGGCAGGAACACCATATATTTT,TRBV29-1,TRBJ1-3,.,TRBD1
CASSPDSPWRSNQPQHF,TGTGCCAGCAGCCCCGACAGCCCCTGGAGAAGCAATCAGCCCCAGCATTTT,TRBV28,TRBJ1-5,.,.
CASSHGTGREQFF,TGTGCCAGCAGTCACGGGACAGGGCGTGAGCAGTTCTTC,TRBV12-3/TRBV12-4,TRBJ2-1,.,TRBD1